This TCR beta chain was retrieved from a study of cytomegalovirus exposure and HLA in healthy donors. General study points: Confirmation was obtained in vitro that a few CMV-associated chains are specific for CMV antigens. A missense variant in DCLRE1C was later tied to TCR beta V- and J-gene trimming.

In regard to this clone: The antigen is undetermined.

Each of the donors was a healthy bone marrow donor. Likely unrecorded immune exposures existed in these nominally healthy donors. Primers: 60 Vbeta forward and 13 Jbeta reverse. The repertoire was sequenced with immunoSEQ multiplex PCR; TCRdb's copy has only in-frame clones and lacks some. The sample has 150,000 or so clones, over 60% seen once. V lost 7 bases to trimming and J lost 5 bases, with 18 bases between them. Looked up from germline, CDR1 is SQVTM and CDR2 is ANQGSEA. The length of the CDR3 is 13 residues. V usage is TRBV29-1 and J usage is TRBJ2-7; D might be TRBD2 (5 bases). This clonotype was obtained from a woman in her twenties or thirties in good health and CMV-seronegative. Sequences were obtained from PBMCs. CDR3 sequence (DNA): TGCAGCGCCAGTCGCACTAGGCAAGACGAGCAGTACTTC. Translated, it gives CSASRTRQDEQYF.